This entry is about one T cell receptor (beta chain). Its antigen remains unidentified. This sample stems from a study of blood T cells in healthy people across ages. Study observations and caveats: It was not known whether donors were CMV positive (a possible confounder of expanded clonotype changes).

There were healthy Caucasian individuals from Russia, aged about 6 to 90, serving as donors. Peripheral blood was drawn, ten milliliters per donor. A sample-barcoded 5' primer and a J-beta primer mix were used in a second PCR of roughly 7 to 11 cycles. Tagging of each cDNA molecule was performed by a template-switch adaptor with 12 random nucleotides. TCRdb passed the 5' RACE reads through MiXCR, listing each CDR3 protein once. Here the sample spans 1.5 million to 2 million distinct CDR3 sequences, approximately 39% being singletons. Germline CDR1 MRHNA, CDR2 SNTAGT. V shed 6 bases, J shed 3 bases, and the junction held 4 bases outside the gene matches. The CDR3 runs 13 residues.

The sequence was obtained from a human donor in good health. The J gene is TRBJ1-2, the V gene TRBV6-4; 7 bases fit TRBD1. The sample comprised blood. CDR3 sequence: CASSTGVDYGYTF. Here the CDR3 DNA reads TGTGCCAGCAGCACAGGGGTCGACTATGGCTACACCTTC.